This TCR beta chain was recovered during a study of T cells in Graves' hyperthyroidism and ophthalmopathy. This clonotype was seen more than once but under ten times. Its antigen is not identified. Uncontrolled infection, other autoimmune disease, pregnancy or lactation excluded patients. Diagnosis relied on clinical symptoms, serum thyroxine and TRAb, thyroid ultrasound and orbital computed tomography. Broader study findings: Ophthalmopathy cases were set apart from stable hyperthyroidism by a 13 V-J model. The model anticipated ophthalmopathy a median about six months pre-onset.

Authors of the study amplified TCR beta CDR3 regions from RNA transcripts. Initially, a first-round RT-PCR of the TCR CDR3 employed the HTBI primer set. From the multiplex PCR reads, TCRdb called clonotypes with MiXCR, one entry per CDR3 protein. The repertoire holds some 510,000 distinct CDR3 sequences, with roughly 50% as singletons. Germline V gene lookup returns CDR1 SQVTM and CDR2 ANQGSEA. V shed 4 bases and J shed 8 bases, with 11 bases lying between them. CDR3 size: 11 residues. The chain recombines TRBV29-1 with TRBJ1-2; D uncertain. The TCR sequence derives from a woman younger than 35 with Graves' hyperthyroidism. The sequenced sample was peripheral blood or thyroid tissue (not recorded which). CDR3 in DNA: TGCAGCGTTGGAGTGGCCCGGGGCTACACCTTC. Amino acid sequence: CSVGVARGYTF.